This entry describes one T cell receptor beta chain. This sample stems from a study of sequential checkpoint blockade in melanoma. V was clipped by 6 bases and J by 6 bases; unmatched bases: 8. CDR3 length: 16 amino acids. CDR1 is MNHEY and CDR2 is SMNVEV in the germline V gene (reference sequence). Sequenced by immunoSEQ multiplex PCR; TCRdb stores in-frame clones only, minus some. The profile shows roughly 31,000 clones, about 88% of them singletons. This sample's treatment: randomized to nivolumab then ipilimumab (arm A) or the reverse (arm B). Sequenced material: CD8+ T cells sorted from blood (inferred from file names), taken from a patient given nivolumab and ipilimumab in sequence. The V gene is TRBV27, the J gene TRBJ2-7, with 16 bases identical to TRBD2. The TCR originated in a human donor with melanoma. The CDR3 DNA follows: TGTGCCAGCAGCCCGGGACTAGCGGGAGGGGAGGGCGAGCAGTACTTC. Residues: CASSPGLAGGEGEQYF.